A single sample gave rise to the 21 T cell receptor beta chains below, sequenced in a study of T cell responses to AZD1222 COVID-19 vaccine. The method was immunoSEQ multiplex PCR; TCRdb's version includes in-frame clones alone and lacks a portion of them. This table holds roughly 42,000 clones, about 78% found once. The sample was peripheral blood, taken on day 0 of AZD1222 vaccination. The receptors stem from an adult in good health.

This clone appeared a few times. The chain employs TRBV6-6 and TRBJ1-2, with D possibly matching TRBD1 (6 bases). Trimming pared 4 bases from V and 3 bases from J, leaving 12 bases between. The germline CDR1 and CDR2 sequences are MNHNY and SVGAGI (reference sequence). CDR3 length: 14 residues. CDR3 DNA sequence: TGTGCCAGCAGTTTTCCCGGACAGCACTATGGCTACACCTTC. Its translation: CASSFPGQHYGYTF.

The V and J genes are TRBV7-9 and TRBJ1-5; D might be TRBD1 (6 bases). Trimming cost V 1 base and J 6 bases, with 13 bases left between them. From germline, CDR1 is SEHNR and CDR2 FQNEAQ (reference sequence). CDR3 length: 15 residues. The DNA of the CDR3 is TGTGCCAGCAGCTTAGGTGTGGGGGGCGGTCAGCCCCAGCATTTT. Translated: CASSLGVGGGQPQHF.

V is TRBV6-1 and J is TRBJ1-6; D not resolved. Germline V CDR1 and CDR2: MNHNS, SASEGT. V dropped 0 bases and J dropped 6 bases, with 9 bases sitting between them. The CDR3 is made up of 15 amino acids. As DNA, the CDR3 is TGTGCCAGCAGTGAAGCGCCCCCAATTAATTCACCCCTCCACTTT. Translation gives CASSEAPPINSPLHF.

CDR3 sequence: CASRPTGVNTEAFF. In DNA, the CDR3 is TGTGCCAGCAGGCCAACAGGGGTGAACACTGAAGCTTTCTTT. The chain combines TRBV2 with TRBJ1-1, with 7 positions matching TRBD1. Germline assignment: CDR1 SNHLY and CDR2 FYNNEI. V shed 6 bases and J 0 bases; nucleotides not matched to a gene: 4. The CDR3 runs to 14 residues.

The chain uses TRBV12-2 and TRBJ1-6; the table names TRBD1, a call not compared with the DNA. TRBV12-2 is a documented pseudogene. The CDR3 has 22 residues. The CDR3 spells CASRSWDRGGAFRSSYNSPLHF. CDR3 coding DNA: TGTGCAAGTCGCTCCTGGGACAGGGGAGGTGCATTTAGAAGCTCCTATAATTCACCCCTCCACTTT.

This clone was picked up a small number of times. The chain recombines TRBV18 with TRBJ1-6; D not certain. V dropped 4 bases and J dropped 2 bases, with 12 bases sitting between them. Germline CDR1 reads KGHSH; CDR2 reads LQKENI. This CDR3 is built from 16 residues. This chain's CDR3 is CASSRENSPYNSPLHF. The CDR3 DNA reads as TGTGCCAGCTCACGAGAGAATAGTCCCTATAATTCACCCCTCCACTTT.

The chain links TRBV29-1 to TRBJ1-2; no definite D call. The CDR3 is 11 amino acids. The germline V gene has CDR1 SQVTM and CDR2 ANQGSEA. Trimming removed 4 bases at V and 8 bases at J, with 11 bases between. The CDR3 DNA sequence: TGCAGCGTTGTGATATTTGAAGGCTACACCTTC. Translation gives CSVVIFEGYTF.

With respect to this clone: Relative to the germline gene, one junction end is altered; a read error may explain this. The CDR3 DNA reads TGTGCCAGCAGTTACTCGTCGGACAGGGGGAATCCCGTCCGCTTC. Protein product: CASSYSSDRGNPVRF. This chain links TRBV6-5 with TRBJ1-2; 10 nucleotides agree with TRBD1. Per germline, CDR1 MNHEY and CDR2 SVGAGI. The CDR3 sequence is 15 residues long.

This chain links TRBV30 with TRBJ2-1; 7 nucleotides align to TRBD2. The germline V gene has CDR1 GTSNPN and CDR2 SVGIG (reference sequence). V shed 0 bases, J shed 7 bases, and the junction held 3 bases outside the gene matches. The CDR3 totals 13 residues. The CDR3 coding sequence is TGTGCCTGGAGTGTAATCGGGGGGAATGAGCAGTTCTTC. Protein product: CAWSVIGGNEQFF. The full variable domain, in which reference TRBV30 and TRBJ2-1 provide the parts outside the CDR3, is SQTIHQWPATLVQPVGSPLSLECTVEGTSNPNLYWYRQAAGRGLQLLFYSVGIGQISSEVPQNLSASRPQDRQFILSSKKLLLSDSGFYLCAWSVIGGNEQFFGPGTRLTVL.

The rearrangement joins TRBV6-5 to TRBJ2-7, with D possibly matching TRBD1 (6 bases). V lost 5 bases to trimming and J lost 3 bases, with 14 bases between them. The CDR3 totals 14 residues. Germline V gene sequence: CDR1 MNHEY, CDR2 SVGAGI. Written as DNA, the CDR3 is TGTGCCAGCAGTCCTTTGACAGGAAGCTACGAGCAGTACTTC. Translated: CASSPLTGSYEQYF.

With regard to this clone: The junction does not match germline at one end; this may be a read error. The V and J genes are TRBV7-9 and TRBJ2-5, with unresolved D. Germline lookup yields CDR1 SEHNR and CDR2 FQNEAQ (reference sequence). CDR3 length equals 12 residues. The CDR3 nucleotides are TGTGCCAGCAGCTTATCTGGAGAGGAGAGGAACTTC. Protein product: CASSLSGEERNF.

CDR3 nucleotide sequence: TGTGCCAGCTGGCGCCCCGAAATATCTGGGGCCAACGTCCTGACTTTC. Its protein product is CASWRPEISGANVLTF. J is TRBJ2-6 and V is TRBV27; D is unclear. Germline loops: CDR1 MNHEY, CDR2 SMNVEV (reference sequence). The CDR3 spans 16 residues. V lost 8 bases, J lost 1 base, and 15 bases lay in between.

This chain connects TRBV7-9 to TRBJ2-3, with no clear D. V lost 1 base and J 2 bases, leaving 10 bases between the germline ends. The CDR3 runs to 15 residues. Germline loops: CDR1 SEHNR, CDR2 FQNEAQ (reference sequence). CDR3: CASSLVGPSTDTQYF. The CDR3 DNA reads as TGTGCCAGCAGCTTAGTAGGGCCCTCCACAGATACGCAGTATTTT.

The gene calls are TRBV27 and TRBJ2-7, with D possibly being TRBD1 or TRBD2 (5 bases each). The V end lost 0 bases, the J end lost 7 bases, and 13 bases lay between the germline ends. Germline V gene lookup returns CDR1 MNHEY and CDR2 SMNVEV (reference sequence). This CDR3 has 14 amino acids. CDR3 amino acids: CASSLSPGAREQYF. As DNA, the CDR3 is TGTGCCAGCAGTTTATCTCCCGGGGCTAGGGAGCAGTACTTC.

The V and J genes are TRBV7-8 and TRBJ1-6; TRBD1 matches at 9 bases. Germline V gene data show CDR1 as SGHVS and CDR2 as FQNEAQ. The length of the CDR3 is 17 residues. V dropped 7 bases and J dropped 0; count of bases not matched to a gene: 7. As DNA, the CDR3 is TGTGCCAGCAACACGGACAGGGGCCTCTCCTATAATTCACCCCTCCACTTT. It encodes CASNTDRGLSYNSPLHF.

The table lists this clone with a few counts. This sequence joins TRBV9 and TRBJ2-3; 10 nucleotides align to TRBD2. Trimming took 0 bases from V and 6 from J; bases not matched to a gene: 7. This CDR3 is built from 16 residues. CDR1 and CDR2 from the germline V gene are SGDLS and YYNGEE. The CDR3 DNA reads as TGTGCCAGCAGCGTAGTCAGCGGGGGGGCCGGGGATACGCAGTATTTT. This sequence encodes CASSVVSGGAGDTQYF. Together with reference TRBV9 and TRBJ2-3, the CDR3 gives the full variable domain: DSGVTQTPKHLITATGQRVTLRCSPRSGDLSVYWYQQSLDQGLQFLIQYYNGEERAKGNILERFSAQQFPDLHSELNLSSLELGDSALYFCASSVVSGGAGDTQYFGPGTRLTVL.

The V and J genes are TRBV19 and TRBJ2-2, with 8 positions matching TRBD1. J gave up 4 bases and V 3 bases, and 7 bases lay outside the gene matches. In germline, CDR1 is LNHDA, CDR2 SQIVND (reference sequence). There are 16 residues in the CDR3. CDR3: CASSIRAGTGTGELFF. The CDR3 region has the DNA TGTGCCAGTAGTATCAGGGCAGGGACAGGCACCGGGGAGCTGTTTTTT. Filled out from reference TRBV19 and TRBJ2-2, the complete variable domain reads DGGITQSPKYLFRKEGQNVTLSCEQNLNHDAMYWYRQDPGQGLRLIYYSQIVNDFQKGDIAEGYSVSREKKESFPLTVTSAQKNPTAFYLCASSIRAGTGTGELFFGEGSRLTVL.

The chain couples TRBV6-1 to TRBJ2-6; perhaps D is TRBD1 or TRBD2 (5 bases each). Germline V CDR1 and CDR2: MNHNS, SASEGT. The CDR3 extends over 15 amino acids. The ends were cut back, 2 bases at V and 1 base at J, with 6 bases in the middle. CDR3 protein: CASSEWGSGANVLTF. The CDR3 DNA reads TGTGCCAGCAGTGAATGGGGGTCTGGGGCCAACGTCCTGACTTTC.

The CDR3 sequence: CASRGQGNSNQPQHF. DNA of the CDR3: TGTGCCAGCAGGGGACAGGGTAACAGCAATCAGCCCCAGCATTTT. The V and J genes are TRBV27 and TRBJ1-5; 9 nucleotides align to TRBD1. The V and J ends lost 6 bases and 1 base, in that order; junction bases with no gene match: 4. Germline V gene sequence: CDR1 MNHEY, CDR2 SMNVEV (reference sequence). The CDR3 totals 15 residues.

This sequence joins TRBV20-1 and TRBJ2-7, with D perhaps TRBD2 (6 bases). The germline V gene has CDR1 DFQATT and CDR2 SNEGSKA (reference sequence). The CDR3 spans 11 residues. The ends were cut back, 1 base at V and 5 bases at J, with 6 bases in the middle. The chain's CDR3 is CSARAGDEQYF. The DNA for the CDR3 is TGCAGTGCTAGAGCGGGGGACGAGCAGTACTTC.

This clone appeared a few times. The chain links TRBV5-8 to TRBJ2-2, with TRBD1 identical over 11 bases. CDR3 length: 15 residues. Unmatched junction bases numbered 2, after V lost 1 base and J lost 6 bases. Germline lookup yields CDR1 SGHTS and CDR2 YDEGEE. The CDR3 region has the DNA TGTGCCAGCAGCTTGCGGACAGGGGGCCCCGGGGAGCTGTTTTTT. Protein: CASSLRTGGPGELFF.